These 22 T cell receptor beta chains were sequenced from one sample in a study of control samples from healthy donors and cancer patients. Produced via immunoSEQ multiplex PCR; TCRdb's table is partial and in-frame only. The sample has over 150,000 clones; 96% are singletons. The sample comprised blood. The receptors were sampled from a woman under 40 in good health.

The chain couples TRBV18 to TRBJ2-1, with 12 bases identical to TRBD2. From germline, CDR1 is KGHSH and CDR2 LQKENI. The V gene end was trimmed by 1 base and the J gene end by 5 bases; junction bases not matched to a gene: 12. CDR3 size: 19 residues. CDR3 coding DNA: TGTGCCAGCTCACCACTTGCTAGCGGGGGGGCCAAAGTGAACAATGAGCAGTTCTTC. Protein sequence: CASSPLASGGAKVNNEQFF.

The chain has TRBV14 and TRBJ2-1, with 8 bases that match TRBD1. The CDR3 totals 15 residues. CDR1 and CDR2 (germline): SGHDN, FVKESK. The trim removed 1 base at V and 8 bases at J, leaving 7 bases unmatched. The CDR3 nucleotides read TGTGCCAGCAGCCAAGTTTCAGGGGGCGGGGATGAGCAGTTCTTC. This translates into CASSQVSGGGDEQFF. Full variable domain (outside the CDR3, taken from reference TRBV14 and TRBJ2-1): EAGVTQFPSHSVIEKGQTVTLRCDPISGHDNLYWYRRVMGKEIKFLLHFVKESKQDESGMPNNRFLAERTGGTYSTLKVQPAELEDSGVYFCASSQVSGGGDEQFFGPGTRLTVL.

This chain connects TRBV11-2 to TRBJ1-2; the D is unclear. V lost 5 bases, J lost 0 bases, and 10 bases lay in between. CDR1 and CDR2 (germline): SGHAT, FQNNGV. The CDR3 is 14 residues long. The CDR3 region has the DNA TGTGCCAGCAGCCCCGAGTATGCTAACTATGGCTACACCTTC. It is translated as CASSPEYANYGYTF.

The chain has TRBV2 and TRBJ1-5; D is unresolved. Deletions cut 9 bases from V and 5 bases from J, with 14 bases between. Germline values: CDR1 SNHLY, CDR2 FYNNEI. The CDR3 is made up of 13 amino acids. CDR3 sequence reads: CASALQVYQPQHF. CDR3 nucleotide sequence: TGTGCCAGTGCCCTACAAGTTTATCAGCCCCAGCATTTT.

The rearrangement links TRBV7-8 to TRBJ1-6; maybe TRBD1 (6 bases). Germline CDR1 reads SGHVS; CDR2 reads FQNEAQ. The CDR3 covers 16 residues. V lost 3 bases and J 8 bases, leaving 17 bases between the germline ends. The CDR3 sequence is CASSFRQGMGDSPLHF. The CDR3 region has the DNA TGTGCCAGCAGCTTTCGTCAGGGGATGGGGGATTCACCCCTCCACTTT.

The J gene is TRBJ2-3, the V gene TRBV29-1; no reliable D call. V shed 4 bases and J shed 0 bases, with 11 bases lying between them. The CDR3 has 14 amino acids. Germline CDR1 reads SQVTM; CDR2 reads ANQGSEA. The CDR3 loop is CSVVGRTSTDTQYF. The CDR3 bases are TGCAGCGTTGTAGGAAGAACTAGCACAGATACGCAGTATTTT.

The chain employs TRBV13 and TRBJ2-1; 7 nucleotides align to TRBD1. The CDR3 has 12 amino acids. Germline CDR1 reads PRHDT; CDR2 reads FYEKMQ (reference sequence). The V gene end was trimmed by 3 bases and the J gene end by 8 bases; junction bases not matched to a gene: 1. CDR3 DNA: TGTGCCAGCAGCTTTCAGGGGGATGAGCAGTTCTTC. This codes for CASSFQGDEQFF.

The V call is TRBV7-9, the J call TRBJ2-5; 9 nucleotides line up with TRBD2. The V gene end was trimmed by 5 bases and the J gene end by 3 bases; junction bases not matched to a gene: 7. This CDR3 is built from 15 residues. Germline values: CDR1 SEHNR, CDR2 FQNEAQ (reference sequence). CDR3 bases: TGTGCCAGCAGCGGGGTTGCGGGGGGGAAAGAGACCCAGTACTTC. Protein product: CASSGVAGGKETQYF.

The chain links TRBV15 to TRBJ1-3; no clear D gene. This CDR3 has 16 residues. Germline loops: CDR1 LNHNV, CDR2 YYDKDF (reference sequence). V was cut by 0 bases and J by 1 base, with 10 bases left in between. In nucleotides, the CDR3 is TGTGCCACCAGCAGAGATTCGGGGTTTTCTGGAAACACCATATATTTT. It specifies CATSRDSGFSGNTIYF.

The chain couples TRBV3-1 (or the pseudogene TRBV3-2) to TRBJ2-7; D remains unclear. Germline V gene lookup returns CDR1 LGHDT and CDR2 YNNKEL (reference sequence). V was pared by 1 base and J by 5 bases, with 9 bases between. The CDR3 has 13 residues. The DNA of the CDR3 is TGTGCCAGCAGCCAAGCGTCCCTTCACGAGCAGTACTTC. Amino acid sequence: CASSQASLHEQYF.

The chain links TRBV28 to TRBJ1-1; 7 positions agree with TRBD1. V lost 1 base to trimming and J lost 5 bases; unmatched junction nucleotides: 1. There are 13 residues in the CDR3. The germline CDR1 and CDR2 sequences are MDHEN and SYDVKM. CDR3 nucleotide sequence: TGTGCCAGCAGTTTATTCAGGGGGACTGAAGCTTTCTTT. Translated: CASSLFRGTEAFF.

The V call is TRBV28, the J call TRBJ2-1, with TRBD2 identical over 8 bases. The J segment lost 7 bases and the V segment lost 3 bases, leaving 8 bases of the junction unmatched. The CDR3 length is 15 residues. Germline V lookup: CDR1 MDHEN, CDR2 SYDVKM. CDR3 protein: CASSFGGAGYNEQFF. CDR3 bases: TGTGCCAGCAGTTTCGGGGGGGCCGGTTATAATGAGCAGTTCTTC.

V and J are TRBV3-1 (or the pseudogene TRBV3-2) and TRBJ2-7; a possible D gene is TRBD1 (6 bases). The CDR3 has 16 amino acids. Trimming pared 3 bases from V and 0 bases from J, leaving 15 bases between. The germline V gene encodes CDR1 LGHDT and CDR2 YNNKEL (reference sequence). The CDR3 DNA sequence: TGTGCCAGCAGCCACCCCGGGACAACTCGCTCCTACGAGCAGTACTTC. As protein: CASSHPGTTRSYEQYF.

The DNA for the CDR3 is TGCGCCAGCAGTGAGCCGCTAGGCGAGCAGTACTTC. Amino acid sequence: CASSEPLGEQYF. V usage is TRBV10-1 and J usage is TRBJ2-7; no clear D. The CDR3 is 12 amino acids. Between the trimmed V and J ends, which lost 2 bases and 6 bases, there was a span of 8 bases. Germline V gives CDR1 WNHNN, CDR2 SYGVQD (reference sequence).

This clone was observed once. The genes are TRBV7-8 and TRBJ2-5, with D unresolved. The CDR3 is 14 amino acids. V lost 3 bases, J lost 2 bases, and 10 bases lay in between. Looked up from germline, CDR1 is SGHVS and CDR2 is FQNEAQ. The CDR3 sequence is CASSFGVDQETQYF. Written as DNA, the CDR3 is TGTGCCAGCAGCTTCGGAGTAGATCAAGAGACCCAGTACTTC.

CDR3 nucleotides: TGTGCCAGCAACCGGGACAGGCTTGAAAAACTGTTTTTT. Protein: CASNRDRLEKLFF. The rearrangement uses TRBV2 and TRBJ1-4, with 8 bases identical to TRBD1. The CDR3 sequence is 13 residues long. Germline-derived CDR1 and CDR2 are SNHLY and FYNNEI. V dropped 7 bases and J dropped 7; count of bases not matched to a gene: 5.

The chain joins TRBV2 to TRBJ1-1; D may be TRBD1 (6 bases). This CDR3 comprises 14 residues. Trimming pared 4 bases from V and 1 base from J, leaving 10 bases between. CDR1 SNHLY and CDR2 FYNNEI come from the germline V gene. The chain's CDR3 is CASSVGAENTEAFF. The CDR3 DNA sequence: TGTGCCAGCAGTGTGGGGGCTGAGAACACTGAAGCTTTCTTT.

This chain connects TRBV10-3 to TRBJ1-1; D call uncertain. Germline CDR1 and CDR2: ENHRY and SYGVKD. The CDR3 has 13 residues. V lost 7 bases and J 1 base, leaving 10 bases between the germline ends. CDR3 sequence reads: CAITFSPNTEAFF. The DNA for the CDR3 is TGTGCCATCACCTTTTCACCGAACACTGAAGCTTTCTTT.

This clone was recorded only once. This chain links TRBV14 with TRBJ2-7; possible D gene TRBD2, 6 bases. CDR1 and CDR2 from the germline V gene are SGHDN and FVKESK. CDR3 length: 15 residues. Trimming took off 1 base at V and 4 bases at J, with 14 bases between the two ends. The CDR3 is CASSQVLSGRYEQYF. As DNA, the CDR3 is TGTGCCAGCAGCCAAGTCCTTAGCGGAAGATACGAGCAGTACTTC.

CDR3 sequence: CASSWKGAVNTEAFF. The DNA for the CDR3 is TGTGCCAGCAGTTGGAAGGGGGCTGTGAACACTGAAGCTTTCTTT. This chain uses TRBV6-2 or TRBV6-3 with TRBJ1-1, with 7 nucleotides matching TRBD1. Germline CDR1 reads MNHEY; CDR2 reads SVGEGT. Trimming at V came to 4 bases and at J to 0 bases, leaving 5 bases not matched to a gene. The length of the CDR3 is 15 residues.

The chain combines TRBV28 with TRBJ2-3, with unresolved D. Germline CDR1 reads MDHEN; CDR2 reads SYDVKM. V was pared by 5 bases and J by 1 base, with 7 bases between. The CDR3 is 13 residues long. CDR3 amino acids: CASSVGRTDTQYF. The DNA of the CDR3 is TGTGCCAGCAGTGTCGGCCGCACAGATACGCAGTATTTT.

The chain has TRBV27 and TRBJ1-1; D is possibly TRBD1 (5 bases). The V end lost 7 bases, the J end lost 6 bases, and 21 bases lay between the germline ends. The CDR3 spans 15 residues. The germline V gene has CDR1 MNHEY and CDR2 SMNVEV (reference sequence). The CDR3 DNA sequence: TGTGCCAGCACCCCCACTGGGGGAACAACCCCTGAAGCTTTCTTT. Translating it yields CASTPTGGTTPEAFF.